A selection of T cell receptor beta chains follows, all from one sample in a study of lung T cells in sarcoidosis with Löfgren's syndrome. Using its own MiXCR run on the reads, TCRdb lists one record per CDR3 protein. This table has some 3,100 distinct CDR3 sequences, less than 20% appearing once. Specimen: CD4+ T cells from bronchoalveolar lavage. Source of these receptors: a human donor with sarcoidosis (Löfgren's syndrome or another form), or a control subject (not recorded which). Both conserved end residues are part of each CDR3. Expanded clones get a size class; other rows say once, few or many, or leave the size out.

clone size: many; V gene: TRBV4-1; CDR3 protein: CASSQDSGRVTFF
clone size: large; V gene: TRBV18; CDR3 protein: CASSLGQGNTEAFF
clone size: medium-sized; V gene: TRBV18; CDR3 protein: CASSLNNWETQYF
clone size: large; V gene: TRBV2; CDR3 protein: CASSVTGRDTQYF
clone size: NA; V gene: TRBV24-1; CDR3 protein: CATSASGGNIQYF
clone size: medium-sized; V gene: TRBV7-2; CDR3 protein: CASSLSRGTSYEQYF
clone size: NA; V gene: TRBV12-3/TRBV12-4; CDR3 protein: CASMSGAGTGELFF
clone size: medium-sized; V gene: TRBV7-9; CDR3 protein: CASRAGTEGTEAFF
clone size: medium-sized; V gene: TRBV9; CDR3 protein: CASSLGTMQPEKLFF
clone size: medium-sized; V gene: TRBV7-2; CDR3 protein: CASSITDRGEAFF
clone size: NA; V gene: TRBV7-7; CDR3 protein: CASSFSHDRQETQYF
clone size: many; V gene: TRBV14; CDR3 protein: CASSQLNQDGYTF
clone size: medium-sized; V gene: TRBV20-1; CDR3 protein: CSARDGGLGTQYF
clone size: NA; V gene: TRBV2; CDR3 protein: CANRVETGSYNEQFF
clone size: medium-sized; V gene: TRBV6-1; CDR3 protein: CASSPRQGDYNEQFF
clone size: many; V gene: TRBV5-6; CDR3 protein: CASSVADNPGLAAGELFF
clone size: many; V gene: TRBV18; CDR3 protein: CASSPDGGRKSNSPLHF
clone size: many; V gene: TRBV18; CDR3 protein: CASSPNRGDTIYF
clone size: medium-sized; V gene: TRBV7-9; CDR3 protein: CASSSTSGNALDTQYF